The source of this T cell receptor beta chain is a study of PD-1 blockade in classical Hodgkin lymphoma (dated by TCRdb to the early 2020s). Looking at the study overall: Nivolumab dosing was 3 mg/kg intravenously every 2 weeks, continuing until either disease progression or unacceptable toxicity. A peripheral blood immune signature of response to PD-1 blockade in classical Hodgkin lymphoma was defined using TCR beta sequencing and CyTOF.

On this clone itself: Its antigen specificity is not known. Base qualities are missing; no much larger clone stands one base away.

The Qiagen DNeasy kit was used to extract genomic DNA both from unsorted PBMCs and from the negatively selected CD4+ and CD8+ fractions. Using primers that anneal to V and J segments, immunoSEQ multiplex PCR amplified the TCR beta CDR3 regions. A synthetic immune receptor repertoire was used to minimize amplification bias, and any residual bias was removed computationally once sequencing was done. The study's processing was this. Repertoire diversity was quantified as the Shannon entropy index using custom Python scripts. Unsorted, CD4+ and CD8+ repertoires were examined separately, except in combined analyses, for which CD4+ and CD8+ sequences were merged in silico. Clonal expansion was defined as at least a 2-fold frequency increase after treatment relative to C1D1, with a pseudocount of 0.5 for undetected baseline clones. Singleton clones were defined as clones with 0 or 1 copy at C1D1, and non-singleton clones were defined as clones with 2 or more copies. Clones expanded in unsorted samples were annotated as CD4+, CD8+ or unknown by matching protein sequences in sorted samples from the same patient. Wilcoxon tests were applied to paired samples to test diversity changes from C1D1 to C4D1. Not all clones reach the TCRdb copy of this immuneACCESS table, which keeps in-frame sequences only. Checked studies attribute under half of the gap to unresolved V genes and leave the rest unexplained. V, J and clone size reflect that table, while D and trimming were determined from the DNA. This sample gives roughly 13,000 clones in total; 65% to 85% of them show up just once. The top ten clonotypes cover roughly 24% of the sample.

Overall results and qualifications from the work: Baseline TCR diversity was reported to be lower in newly diagnosed patients than in healthy donors, and even lower in relapsed/refractory patients. Only a single clinical trial cohort was studied, and what caused the repertoire differences, possibly disease activity or prior therapy, remained undefined. Lower diversity was observed in patients in whom nivolumab was started less than 1 year after ASCT, and these patients were excluded from later analyses so that confounding by immune reconstitution would be avoided. By C4D1, a significant rise was seen in CD4+ TCR diversity but not in CD8+ TCR diversity (p=0.0027 vs p=0.16), and the rise was most apparent among complete responders (p=0.02). Among trial patients, those achieving complete response had baseline diversity similar to that of newly diagnosed patients, while diversity was significantly lower in partial responders and progressors.

This sample's time point label indicates: cycle 1 day 1 (C1D1), immediately before nivolumab initiation. Every trial patient had relapsed after autologous stem cell transplantation, and cohorts A, B and C differed in prior brentuximab vedotin exposure. The trial cohort included fewer than 65 patients with relapsed/refractory classical Hodgkin lymphoma, and each patient had a best overall response of complete response, partial response or progressive disease. In the multi-cohort phase II CheckMate 205 trial, trial patients received single-agent nivolumab. Best overall response was determined by an independent review committee according to the 2007 International Working Group response criteria. Trial PBMCs were collected just before the start of nivolumab (C1D1) and during therapy at cycle 2 day 1 and cycle 4 day 1. After peripheral blood was drawn into 8 mL Vacutainer Cell Preparation Tubes, PBMCs were isolated by centrifugation and then cryopreserved.

Via the germline V gene, CDR1 is SQVTM and CDR2 ANQGSEA. V was cut back by 0 bases and J by 0 bases, leaving a gap of 12 bases between them. The CDR3 measures 16 amino acids from cysteine to phenylalanine. Here the CDR3 DNA is all that survives: 48 bases in frame from base 1. This sequence originates from a human donor with classical Hodgkin lymphoma. The material was peripheral blood mononuclear cells (PBMCs), obtained at baseline. The sequence links TRBV29-1 to TRBJ2-1; perhaps TRBD1 is the D gene, with 6 bases matching. The nucleotide sequence reads as follows: TGCAGCGTTGAAGATCCAGGGGTGAGCTCCTACAATGAGCAGTTCTTC. This yields the protein CSVEDPGVSSYNEQFF.